Listed below are T cell receptor beta chains from one sample, sequenced in a study of T cell repertoires in cytomegalovirus infection. From the reads, TCRdb called clonotypes with MiXCR, one entry per CDR3 protein. The data show some 900,000 distinct CDR3 sequences, less than 35% seen once. No antigens are known for them. The specimen was cultured CD8+ T cells from PBMCs, collected from culture after CMV antigen stimulation. Receptors originate from a human donor in good health (CMV status not recorded). Some clones in this sample may be carry-over from other donors' samples. Each CDR3 is given with its conserved first and last residue. D genes are given only for firm matches. Clone size, where shown, is once, few, many, or a class for clones that have expanded.

>TRBV27|TRBD1|15|-|TRBJ1-2
TGTGCCAGCAGTTTCGGAAGGGACAGCTCCTATGGCTACACCTTC
CASSFGRDSSYGYTF
>TRBV27|-|14|few|TRBJ2-1
TGTGCCAGTAGCCCGGGGGCCGTTTACAATGAGCAGTTCTTC
CASSPGAVYNEQFF
>TRBV29-1|-|15|-|TRBJ1-1
TGCAGCGTTGAAGATCTACAGGGCGAGAACACTGAAGCTTTCTTT
CSVEDLQGENTEAFF
>TRBV7-9|-|15|-|TRBJ2-3
TGTGCCAGCAGCTTAGTGTCAAGGGAGACGAATACGCAGTATTTT
CASSLVSRETNTQYF
>TRBV3-1|-|16|-|TRBJ1-5
TGTGCCAGCAGCCCGGTCACGCCATATAGCAATCAGCCCCAGCATTTT
CASSPVTPYSNQPQHF
>TRBV28|-|15|-|TRBJ2-1
TGTGCCAGCAGTTTTGGGGGCCTCATATACAATGAGCAGTTCTTC
CASSFGGLIYNEQFF
>TRBV24-1|-|12|-|TRBJ1-2
TGTGCCACCAGCCCCGGCGAGGGATTCTACACCTTC
CATSPGEGFYTF
>TRBV27|TRBD2|15|-|TRBJ2-1
TGTGCCAGCAGTTCGTCTAGCGGGGTACCCAATGAGCAGTTCTTC
CASSSSSGVPNEQFF
>TRBV28|-|16|few|TRBJ2-7
TGTGCCAGCAGTTTATATCGGCGCCCGCCCAACTACGAGCAGTACTTC
CASSLYRRPPNYEQYF
>TRBV28|TRBD1|14|-|TRBJ1-5
TGTGCCAGCAGACAAGTGACAGGGGGTCAGCCCCAGCATTTT
CASRQVTGGQPQHF
>TRBV2|-|13|-|TRBJ2-1
TGTGCCAGCAGTGACAACCTCTACAATGAGCAGTTCTTC
CASSDNLYNEQFF
>TRBV7-8|-|16|many|TRBJ1-5
TGTGCCAGCAGCTTATGGCCCCAGGAGGGCAATCAGCCCCAGCATTTT
CASSLWPQEGNQPQHF
>TRBV6-6|TRBD1|18|-|TRBJ2-6
TGTGCCAGCAGTTACGCTCAGGGGGCAGGCTCTGGGGCCAACGTCCTGACTTTC
CASSYAQGAGSGANVLTF
>TRBV7-8|-|15|-|TRBJ1-5
TGTGCCAGCAGGATTGACGGAGGCTTCAATCAGCCCCAGCATTTT
CASRIDGGFNQPQHF
>TRBV20-1|TRBD2|16|-|TRBJ2-2
TGCAGTGCTAGAGATCCGCGGGGGGATCGCACCGGGGAGCTGTTTTTT
CSARDPRGDRTGELFF
>TRBV20-1|TRBD1|16|-|TRBJ1-2
TGCAGTGCTCCAGACCCGACAGGGGCCTATAACTATGGCTACACCTTC
CSAPDPTGAYNYGYTF
>TRBV7-9|-|13|many|TRBJ2-7
TGTGCCAGCAGCTCCCCCCTGCTGGGGGAGCAGTACTTC
CASSSPLLGEQYF
>TRBV19|-|13|few|TRBJ1-1
TGTGCCAGTAGTATAGATTGGGCAGAAGAAGCTTTCTTT
CASSIDWAEEAFF
>TRBV12-3/TRBV12-4|-|16|-|TRBJ2-3
TGTGCCAGCAGTTTCTATAGCAAGAGAGGGGAAGATACGCAGTATTTT
CASSFYSKRGEDTQYF
>TRBV12-3/TRBV12-4|-|15|many|TRBJ2-5
TGTGCCAGCAGTTCGTCGGTTTGGGGGCGAGAGACCCAGTACTTC
CASSSSVWGRETQYF
>TRBV6-1|-|15|-|TRBJ2-5
TGTGCCAGCAGTGAAACGAGTCTAGCGAGCGAGACCCAGTACTTC
CASSETSLASETQYF
>TRBV6-2/TRBV6-3|TRBD1|13|-|TRBJ1-2
TGTGCCAGCAGTTATGGGACAGGGCATGGCTACACCTTC
CASSYGTGHGYTF
>TRBV20-1|-|14|few|TRBJ2-7
TGCAGTGCTAGAGATCGGGACTCATCATACGAGCAGTACTTC
CSARDRDSSYEQYF
>TRBV7-9|TRBD1|17|few|TRBJ1-2
TGTGCCAGCAGCTTAGAGGGACAGACATGGACAGGCTATGGCTACACCTTC
CASSLEGQTWTGYGYTF